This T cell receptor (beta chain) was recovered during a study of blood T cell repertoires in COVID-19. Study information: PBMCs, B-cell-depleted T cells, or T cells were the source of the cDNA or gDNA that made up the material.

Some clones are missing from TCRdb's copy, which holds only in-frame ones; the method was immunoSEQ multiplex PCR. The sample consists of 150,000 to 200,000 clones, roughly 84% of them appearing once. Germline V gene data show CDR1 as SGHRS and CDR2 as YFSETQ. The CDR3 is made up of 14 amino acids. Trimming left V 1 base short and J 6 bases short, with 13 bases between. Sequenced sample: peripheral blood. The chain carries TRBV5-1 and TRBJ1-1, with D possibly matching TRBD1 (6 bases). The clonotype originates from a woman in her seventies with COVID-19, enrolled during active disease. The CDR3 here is CASSLTQGNAEAFF. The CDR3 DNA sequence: TGCGCCAGCAGCTTGACACAGGGCAATGCTGAAGCTTTCTTT.